Sequencing of this T cell receptor (beta chain) was carried out in a study of control samples from healthy donors and cancer patients. Trimming pared 0 bases from V and 0 bases from J, leaving 7 bases between. Germline assignment: CDR1 SGDLS and CDR2 YYNGEE. CDR3 length: 15 residues. Libraries were prepared by immunoSEQ multiplex PCR; TCRdb keeps only in-frame clonotypes and omits some of them. The table includes some 150,000 clones, roughly 94% detected once. The chain recombines TRBV9 with TRBJ1-5; D is unclear. The sequencing input was PBMCs. The TCR was taken from a man between 60 and 75 years old with colorectal cancer. CDR3 nucleotide sequence: TGTGCCAGCAGCGTAGATGCTTATAGCAATCAGCCCCAGCATTTT. It yields the protein CASSVDAYSNQPQHF.